These 22 T cell receptor beta chains share one sample of origin, sequenced in a study of CD8 T cells in ankylosing spondylitis. Using its own MiXCR run on the 5' RACE reads, TCRdb lists one record per CDR3 protein. Seen here are 100,000 to 150,000 distinct CDR3 sequences, roughly 8.8% observed once, and the top ten hold approximately 3.5%. The sample consisted of blood, either unsorted or a sorted T cell fraction (not recorded which). These TCRs come from a male donor with ankylosing spondylitis or in good health (not recorded which).

This clonotype turned up a few times. The chain couples TRBV7-8 to TRBJ2-1; D not resolved. This CDR3 comprises 15 residues. Trimming pared 3 bases from V and 0 bases from J, leaving 9 bases between. CDR1 and CDR2 from the germline V gene are SGHVS and FQNEAQ. The CDR3 nucleotides read TGTGCCAGCAGCTTGCGAGTAGTCTCCTACAATGAGCAGTTCTTC. Amino acids: CASSLRVVSYNEQFF.

This clonotype was detected many times. The rearrangement links TRBV20-1 to TRBJ2-7, with TRBD2 identical over 10 bases. Germline lookup yields CDR1 DFQATT and CDR2 SNEGSKA (reference sequence). The CDR3 sequence is 14 residues long. The trim removed 5 bases at V and 4 bases at J, leaving 8 bases unmatched. CDR3 loop: CSASSGRVVYEQYF. CDR3 nucleotide sequence: TGCAGTGCTTCTAGCGGGAGAGTTGTTTACGAGCAGTACTTC.

In its sample, this clonotype was seen a few times. The chain carries TRBV3-1 and TRBJ2-1; 8 bases match TRBD2. V lost 0 bases and J lost 5; bases outside the gene matches: 9. Germline V gives CDR1 LGHDT, CDR2 YNNKEL (reference sequence). The CDR3 loop spans 17 amino acids. CDR3 in amino acids: CASSQDLAGGVDNEQFF. The CDR3 DNA sequence: TGTGCCAGCAGCCAAGATCTGGCGGGAGGAGTAGACAATGAGCAGTTCTTC.

Turning to this clonotype: This may arise from a read error, as a much more abundant clone is one base away. This rearrangement joins TRBV12-3 or TRBV12-4 to TRBJ2-1; possibly TRBD2 for D (6 bases). The CDR3 is 15 residues long. V dropped 7 bases and J dropped 0 bases, with 13 bases sitting between them. CDR3 residues: CASIPQRASYNEQFF. The CDR3 region has the DNA TGTGCCAGCATTCCTCAGCGGGCCTCCTACAATGAGCAGTTCTTC.

The rearrangement uses TRBV20-1 and TRBJ1-2; 7 bases line up with TRBD1. Germline V gives CDR1 DFQATT, CDR2 SNEGSKA (reference sequence). The V and J ends lost 4 bases and 10 bases, in that order; junction bases with no gene match: 3. The CDR3 is made up of 10 amino acids. The CDR3 region has the DNA TGCAGTGCTACACAGGGGCTCTACACCTTC. Encoded protein: CSATQGLYTF.

By share, this clonotype ranks as medium-sized (0.01 to 0.1%). V and J are TRBV24-1 and TRBJ1-2, with D hard to call. CDR1 is KGHDR and CDR2 is SFDVKD in the germline V gene. The V end was cut by 4 bases, the J end by 0 bases, with 8 bases between. The CDR3 length is 14 residues. CDR3 residues: CATSDLQTNYGYTF. CDR3 sequence (DNA): TGTGCCACCAGTGACCTACAGACTAACTATGGCTACACCTTC.

This clonotype was picked up many times. The J gene is TRBJ2-2, the V gene TRBV20-1, with 11 bases identical to TRBD2. The CDR3 totals 17 residues. V trimming: 0 bases; J trimming: 4 bases; junction bases outside the gene matches: 7. CDR1 DFQATT and CDR2 SNEGSKA come from the germline V gene (reference sequence). CDR3 sequence reads: CSARDPGLADPTGELFF. The CDR3 bases are TGCAGTGCTAGAGATCCGGGACTAGCGGACCCCACCGGGGAGCTGTTTTTT.

In this sample, this clonotype turned up many times. This sequence joins TRBV20-1 and TRBJ2-3; 14 bases are a match to TRBD2. V gave up 3 bases and J gave up 5 bases; unmatched junction bases: 7. CDR1 and CDR2 (germline): DFQATT, SNEGSKA (reference sequence). There are 16 residues in the CDR3. Here the CDR3 reads CSASPGLAGEGDTQYF. Written as DNA, the CDR3 is TGCAGTGCTAGCCCGGGACTAGCGGGGGAAGGAGATACGCAGTATTTT.

This clonotype has more than one count but fewer than ten. The DNA for the CDR3 is TGTGCCAGCACGTCACAGGGGGTGAACACCGGGGAGCTGTTTTTT. Translated: CASTSQGVNTGELFF. V is TRBV27 and J is TRBJ2-2; TRBD1 matches at 8 bases. CDR1 is MNHEY, CDR2 SMNVEV, per germline (reference sequence). The CDR3 runs 15 residues. Losses at the gene ends were 7 bases for V and 1 base for J; bases not matched to a gene: 5.

This clonotype has a count of ten or more. The chain joins TRBV5-5 to TRBJ2-7; the D is unclear. V dropped 5 bases and J dropped 3 bases, with 9 bases sitting between them. This CDR3 is built from 12 residues. In germline, CDR1 is SGHKS, CDR2 YYEKEE (reference sequence). The CDR3 DNA reads as TGTGCCAGCAGTTCGGAAGGCTACGAGCAGTACTTC. The encoded protein is CASSSEGYEQYF.

There are a few counts of this clonotype. This chain links TRBV5-1 with TRBJ2-1, with 8 bases matching TRBD2. The junction had 7 bases not matched to a gene; V was cut back by 4 bases and J by 1 base. CDR1 is SGHRS and CDR2 is YFSETQ in the germline V gene. The CDR3 has 16 amino acids. The CDR3 DNA reads as TGCGCCAGCAGCCCGGAGGTAGCGGGATCCTACAATGAGCAGTTCTTC. Amino acid sequence: CASSPEVAGSYNEQFF.

This clonotype has ten or more counts. The V gene is TRBV7-8, the J gene TRBJ2-1; a possible D gene is TRBD1 (5 bases). Trimming left V 2 bases short and J 7 bases short, with 12 bases between. There are 14 residues in the CDR3. Germline V gene data show CDR1 as SGHVS and CDR2 as FQNEAQ. The CDR3 here is CASSLYSRANEQFF. The CDR3 DNA sequence: TGTGCCAGCAGCTTATACAGCAGGGCGAATGAGCAGTTCTTC.

This clonotype was seen ten or more times. The rearrangement uses TRBV12-3 or TRBV12-4 and TRBJ2-1; a possible D gene is TRBD2 (6 bases). Trimming took off 5 bases at V and 9 bases at J, with 20 bases between the two ends. This CDR3 has 15 residues. CDR3 protein: CASSPQPDGGREQFF. DNA for the CDR3: TGTGCCAGCAGTCCCCAACCCGACGGGGGACGTGAGCAGTTCTTC.

The chain joins TRBV11-2 to TRBJ2-6; 11 nucleotides agree with TRBD1. There are 18 residues in the CDR3. Germline V gene sequence: CDR1 SGHAT, CDR2 FQNNGV. V shed 6 bases, J shed 2 bases, and the junction held 9 bases outside the gene matches. CDR3 sequence reads: CASSLTRTGGAGANVLTF. Written as DNA, the CDR3 is TGTGCCAGCAGTCTTACTCGGACAGGGGGCGCTGGGGCCAACGTCCTGACTTTC.

The sample holds many counts of this clonotype. V gene TRBV9 combines with J gene TRBJ2-1; the match to TRBD1 covers 10 bases. The CDR3 contains 15 residues. V shed 7 bases, J shed 3 bases, and the junction held 7 bases outside the gene matches. Germline CDR1 reads SGDLS; CDR2 reads YYNGEE. This CDR3 is CASSSGTGDYNEQFF. CDR3 in DNA: TGTGCCAGCTCTTCGGGGACAGGGGACTACAATGAGCAGTTCTTC.

This clonotype was counted a few times. The chain uses TRBV20-1 and TRBJ2-5; 9 nucleotides agree with TRBD2. Germline-derived CDR1 and CDR2 are DFQATT and SNEGSKA (reference sequence). Losses at the gene ends were 0 bases for V and 2 bases for J; bases not matched to a gene: 7. The CDR3 contains 16 residues. CDR3 loop: CSAREGLAGRQETQYF. In DNA form, the CDR3 reads TGCAGTGCTAGAGAGGGGCTAGCGGGACGGCAAGAGACCCAGTACTTC.

Points on this clonotype: This could be a read error, since a much larger clone is one nucleotide away. J is TRBJ2-5 and V is TRBV29-1, with D perhaps matching TRBD1 (5 bases). Gene TRBJ2-1 matches the end of the DNA better, so the J call may be wrong. This CDR3 is built from 12 residues. Germline values: CDR1 SQVTM, CDR2 ANQGSEA. The CDR3 DNA sequence: TGCAGCGCCGAGGTCGGACAAGAGACCCAGTTCTTC. Translation: CSAEVGQETQFF.

This clonotype appeared many times. The CDR3, as DNA: TGTGCCAGCAGTCTGGGGGGATTTCGCGAGCAGTACTTC. Protein sequence: CASSLGGFREQYF. The V gene is TRBV5-6, the J gene TRBJ2-7; maybe TRBD2 (6 bases). Trimming removed 5 bases at V and 6 bases at J, with 15 bases between. In germline, CDR1 is SGHDT, CDR2 YYEEEE. The CDR3 consists of 13 residues.

This clonotype was seen repeatedly, ten times or more. The chain combines TRBV29-1 with TRBJ1-2; a weak D match, TRBD1 (5 bases). This CDR3 has 13 amino acids. Germline values: CDR1 SQVTM, CDR2 ANQGSEA. The V gene lost 2 bases and the J gene lost 4 bases, with 11 bases spanning the gap. CDR3 in DNA: TGCAGCGTTGAACCGGGGGAAAGCTATGGCTACACCTTC. Amino acids: CSVEPGESYGYTF.

This clonotype was recorded at least ten times. The DNA of the CDR3 is TGCAGTGCTAGGGCAGACTCAGAGACCCAGTACTTC. Translation: CSARADSETQYF. J is TRBJ2-5 and V is TRBV20-1; D not certain. V was clipped by 3 bases and J by 4 bases, with 9 bases between them. The CDR3 is 12 residues long. The germline CDR1 and CDR2 sequences are DFQATT and SNEGSKA (reference sequence).

This clonotype turned up a few times. This chain connects TRBV12-3 or TRBV12-4 to TRBJ2-1; TRBD1 or TRBD2 may be the D gene (5 bases each). The CDR3 is 15 residues long. V lost 7 bases, J lost 6 bases, and 19 bases lay in between. CDR3 coding DNA: TGTGCCAGCAACCTCTGGGGGAGTGCGTTCAATGAGCAGTTCTTC. Amino acid sequence: CASNLWGSAFNEQFF.

About this clonotype itself: A read error may produce the germline difference seen at one junction end. V and J are TRBV3-1 and TRBJ2-3; weak D call: TRBD2 (5 bases). Germline V gene lookup returns CDR1 LGHDT and CDR2 YNNKEL (reference sequence). There are 17 residues in the CDR3. The CDR3 region has the DNA TGTGCCACCAGCCAGCATTCCCGTTCGGGAAGTACAGATACGCAGTATTTT. Its protein product is CATSQHSRSGSTDTQYF.